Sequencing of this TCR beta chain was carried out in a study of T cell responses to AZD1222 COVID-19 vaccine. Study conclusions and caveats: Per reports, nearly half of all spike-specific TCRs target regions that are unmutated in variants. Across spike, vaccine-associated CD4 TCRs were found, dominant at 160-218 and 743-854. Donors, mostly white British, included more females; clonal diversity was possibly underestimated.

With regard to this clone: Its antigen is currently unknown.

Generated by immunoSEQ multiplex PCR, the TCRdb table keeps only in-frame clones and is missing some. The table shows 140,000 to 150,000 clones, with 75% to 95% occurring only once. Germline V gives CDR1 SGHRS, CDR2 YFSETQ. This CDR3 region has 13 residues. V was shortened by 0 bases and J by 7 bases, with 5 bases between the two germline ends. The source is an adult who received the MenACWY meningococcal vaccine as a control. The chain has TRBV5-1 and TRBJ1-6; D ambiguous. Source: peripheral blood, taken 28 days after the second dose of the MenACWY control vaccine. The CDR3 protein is CASSLVRNSPLHF. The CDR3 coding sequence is TGCGCCAGCAGCTTGGTGCGAAATTCACCCCTCCACTTT.